The clone carrying this TCR beta chain came up many times. Unique molecular identifiers tagged every individual TCR cDNA molecule. In TCRdb, the 5' RACE reads were re-called with MiXCR into one record per CDR3 protein. The sample comprises 12,000 or so distinct CDR3 sequences, 14% of which are singletons, and about 2.4% rests with the top ten. The CDR3 length is 14 residues. Germline V gene lookup returns CDR1 SNHLY and CDR2 FYNNEI. V lost 7 bases to trimming and J lost 1 base, with 13 bases between them. This sample is part of a study of spatial heterogeneity in lung cancer. The overall study: There were, on average, more than ten raw-read appearances for each unique TCR and UMI combination.

Regarding time point: sample taken at primary tumor resection. Unsorted whole RNA from tumor, nontumor lung or frozen PBMC underwent sequencing. Untreated early-stage non-small cell lung cancer patients, 72 in total, were the donors. The chain employs TRBV2 and TRBJ2-5; D call uncertain. The sequence was obtained from a female donor with early-stage non-small cell lung cancer. Sequenced material: PBMCs, taken at surgery. The CDR3 DNA reads TGTGCCAGCAATTGGGCGGCCACCCAAGAGACCCAGTACTTC. Translated: CASNWAATQETQYF.